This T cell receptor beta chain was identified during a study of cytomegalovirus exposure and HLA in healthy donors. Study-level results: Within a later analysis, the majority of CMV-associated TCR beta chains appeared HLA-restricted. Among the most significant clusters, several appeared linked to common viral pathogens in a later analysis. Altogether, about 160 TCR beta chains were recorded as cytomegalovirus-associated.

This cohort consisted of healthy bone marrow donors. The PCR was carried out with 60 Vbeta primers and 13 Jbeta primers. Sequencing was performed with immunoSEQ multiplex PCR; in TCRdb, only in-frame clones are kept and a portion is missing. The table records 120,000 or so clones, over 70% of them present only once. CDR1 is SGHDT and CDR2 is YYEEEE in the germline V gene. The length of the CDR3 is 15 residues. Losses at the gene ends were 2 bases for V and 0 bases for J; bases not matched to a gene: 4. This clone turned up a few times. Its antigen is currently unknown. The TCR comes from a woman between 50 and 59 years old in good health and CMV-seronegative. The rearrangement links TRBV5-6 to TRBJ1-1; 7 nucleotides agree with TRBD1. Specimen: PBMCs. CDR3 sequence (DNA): TGTGCCAGCAGCTTAGGGGGCTCCTTGAACACTGAAGCTTTCTTT. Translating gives CASSLGGSLNTEAFF. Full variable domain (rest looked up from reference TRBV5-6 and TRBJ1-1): DAGVTQSPTHLIKTRGQQVTLRCSPKSGHDTVSWYQQALGQGPQFIFQYYEEEERQRGNFPDRFSGHQFPNYSSELNVNALLLGDSALYLCASSLGGSLNTEAFFGQGTRLTVV.